Ten or more counts support the clone carrying this T cell receptor (beta chain). As yet, its antigen is unknown. This record comes from a study of regulatory T cells in long-lasting Graves disease. Points from the study as a whole: Patients with persistent disease shared 2,500 to 3,500 public clonotypes, outpacing the roughly 970 shared by new patients. It is possible that accuracy was reduced by the small size of the sample.

Indicated time point: newly diagnosed GD, antithyroid drugs for less than 3 months. RNA from PBMCs was the source of the TCR library. Between the trimmed V and J ends, which lost 0 bases and 2 bases, there was a span of 9 bases. The CDR3 sequence is 15 residues long. Germline-derived CDR1 and CDR2 are MNHEY and SVGEGT. Relying on iRepertoire HTBI primers and Arm-PCR of CDR3 regions, the team built TCR beta libraries. In TCRdb, the multiplex PCR reads were re-called with MiXCR into one record per CDR3 protein. The sample consists of hundreds of thousands of distinct CDR3 sequences, 13% of them appearing once. These data are also associated with another study on T cells in Graves' hyperthyroidism and ophthalmopathy. That paper notes: Diagnostic assessment was based on clinical symptoms, serum thyroxine and TRAb, thyroid ultrasound and orbital computed tomography. Median prediction lead before ophthalmopathy onset was 6 to 8 months with the model.

The sequence came from a man aged 30 to 45 with Graves disease. The material was peripheral blood mononuclear cells (PBMCs), obtained at new diagnosis, from a patient treated with antithyroid drugs. J is TRBJ2-3 and V is TRBV6-2 or TRBV6-3; possibly TRBD1 or TRBD2 for D (6 bases each). CDR3 sequence (DNA): TGTGCCAGCAGTTACTCAGGGGGGAACACAGATACGCAGTATTTT. This sequence encodes CASSYSGGNTDTQYF.